The 7 T cell receptor beta chains below come from one sample, sequenced in a study of blood T cell repertoires in COVID-19. Generated by immunoSEQ multiplex PCR, the TCRdb table keeps only in-frame clones and is missing some. Of about 160,000 clones detected, 75% to 90% appear once; the ten largest clones hold about an eighth. The sample taken for sequencing was peripheral blood. Source of these receptors: a man aged 18-30 years with COVID-19, enrolled during active disease.

The genes are TRBV5-1 and TRBJ1-3; possible D gene TRBD1, 6 bases. Trimming shortened V by 5 bases and J by 1 base, and 10 bases separated the two germline ends. Germline V gene lookup returns CDR1 SGHRS and CDR2 YFSETQ. CDR3 length equals 14 residues. The CDR3 DNA follows: TGCGCCAGCAGGACAGGAGTTTCTGGAAACACCATATATTTT. Its protein product is CASRTGVSGNTIYF.

DNA of the CDR3: TGTGCCAGCAGTGAAGGGGCAGGGCGGCCCTATGGCTACACCTTC. As protein: CASSEGAGRPYGYTF. V usage is TRBV2 and J usage is TRBJ1-2, with D possibly matching TRBD1 (5 bases). The germline CDR1 and CDR2 sequences are SNHLY and FYNNEI. This CDR3 has 15 residues. V lost 1 base to trimming and J lost 4 bases, with 13 bases between them. Together with reference TRBV2 and TRBJ1-2, the CDR3 gives the full variable domain: EPEVTQTPSHQVTQMGQEVILRCVPISNHLYFYWYRQILGQKVEFLVSFYNNEISEKSEIFDDQFSVERPDGSNFTLKIRSTKLEDSAMYFCASSEGAGRPYGYTFGSGTRLTVV.

V usage is TRBV19 and J usage is TRBJ2-7; D is unclear. V shed 3 bases and J shed 3 bases, with 15 bases lying between them. This CDR3 spans 15 amino acids. Germline-derived CDR1 and CDR2 are LNHDA and SQIVND (reference sequence). Here the CDR3 reads CASSMPSGPNYEQYF. CDR3 bases: TGTGCCAGTAGTATGCCTTCTGGCCCGAACTACGAGCAGTACTTC. The variable domain in full, with the rest retrieved from reference TRBV19 and TRBJ2-7, is DGGITQSPKYLFRKEGQNVTLSCEQNLNHDAMYWYRQDPGQGLRLIYYSQIVNDFQKGDIAEGYSVSREKKESFPLTVTSAQKNPTAFYLCASSMPSGPNYEQYFGPGTRLTVT.

The chain is built from TRBV7-3 and TRBJ2-1; no firm D call. The V and J ends lost 0 bases and 10 bases respectively, with 7 bases between them. The CDR3 runs to 12 residues. CDR1 SGHTA and CDR2 FQGTGA come from the germline V gene. Here the CDR3 reads CASSLTPEEQFF. For the CDR3, the DNA is TGTGCCAGCAGCTTAACCCCGGAGGAGCAGTTCTTC.

The rearrangement joins TRBV12-3 or TRBV12-4 to TRBJ2-7; perhaps TRBD1 as D (5 bases). This CDR3 is 13 amino acids long. Trimming removed 2 bases at V and 5 bases at J, with 10 bases between. CDR3 loop: CASSLRLGHEQYF. The DNA for the CDR3 is TGTGCCAGCAGTTTAAGATTGGGGCACGAGCAGTACTTC.

There are a few counts of this clone. The J gene is TRBJ1-6, the V gene TRBV3-1 (or the pseudogene TRBV3-2); D is undetermined. The CDR3 length is 14 residues. Germline CDR1 is LGHDT and CDR2 is YNNKEL (reference sequence). The germline V and J ends were trimmed by 1 base and 8 bases, with 9 bases remaining between them. Written as DNA, the CDR3 is TGTGCCAGCAGCCAAGCGAGGGCTGATTCACCCCTCCACTTT. It yields the protein CASSQARADSPLHF.

CDR3 residues: CAISDALNYGYTF. The CDR3 DNA is TGTGCCATCAGTGATGCGCTGAACTATGGCTACACCTTC. The V call is TRBV10-3, the J call TRBJ1-2, with D unclear. Germline V CDR1 and CDR2: ENHRY, SYGVKD. V lost 3 bases to trimming and J lost 2 bases, with 7 bases between them. This CDR3 spans 13 amino acids.